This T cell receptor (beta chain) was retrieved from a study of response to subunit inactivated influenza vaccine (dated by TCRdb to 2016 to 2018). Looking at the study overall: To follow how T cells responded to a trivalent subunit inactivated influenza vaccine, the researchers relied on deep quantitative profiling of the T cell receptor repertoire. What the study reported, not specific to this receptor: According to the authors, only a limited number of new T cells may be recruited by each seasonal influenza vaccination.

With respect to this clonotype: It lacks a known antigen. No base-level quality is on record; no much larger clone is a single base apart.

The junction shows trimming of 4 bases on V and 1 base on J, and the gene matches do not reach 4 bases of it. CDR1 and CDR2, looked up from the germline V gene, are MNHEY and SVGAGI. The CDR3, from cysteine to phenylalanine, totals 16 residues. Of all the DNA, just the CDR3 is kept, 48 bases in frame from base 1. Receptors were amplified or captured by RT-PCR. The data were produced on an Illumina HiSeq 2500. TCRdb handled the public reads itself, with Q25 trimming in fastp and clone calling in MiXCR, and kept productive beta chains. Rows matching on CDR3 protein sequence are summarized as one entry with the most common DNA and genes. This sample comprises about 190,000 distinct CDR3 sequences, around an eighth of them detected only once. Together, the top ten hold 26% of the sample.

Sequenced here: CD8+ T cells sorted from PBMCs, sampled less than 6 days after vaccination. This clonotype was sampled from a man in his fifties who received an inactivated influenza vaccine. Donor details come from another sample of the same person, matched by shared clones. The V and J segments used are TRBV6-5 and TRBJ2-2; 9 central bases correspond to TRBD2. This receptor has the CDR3 CASSLGLAVNTGELFF. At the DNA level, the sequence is TGTGCCAGCAGTTTGGGACTAGCAGTGAACACCGGGGAGCTGTTTTTT.